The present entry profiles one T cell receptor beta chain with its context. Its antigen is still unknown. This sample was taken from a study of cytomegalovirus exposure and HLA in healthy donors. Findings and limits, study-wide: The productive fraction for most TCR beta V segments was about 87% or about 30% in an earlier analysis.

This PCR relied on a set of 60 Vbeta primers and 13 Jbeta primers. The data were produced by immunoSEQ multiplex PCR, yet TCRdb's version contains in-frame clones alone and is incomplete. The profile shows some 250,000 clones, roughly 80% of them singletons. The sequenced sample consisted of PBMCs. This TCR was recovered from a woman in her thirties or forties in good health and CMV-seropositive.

The CDR3 is CASSLGLDTQYF. The CDR3 DNA reads as TGTGCCAGCAGCTTAGGACTAGATACGCAGTATTTT. The gene calls are TRBV13 and TRBJ2-3; the D is unclear. There are 12 residues in the CDR3. Germline V gives CDR1 PRHDT, CDR2 FYEKMQ (reference sequence). Trimming took 0 bases from V and 5 from J, leaving 3 bases between them.